This entry lists 11 T cell receptor beta chains sequenced from one sample in a study of blood T cells in healthy people across ages. A second PCR, run for about 7 to 11 cycles, used a sample-barcoded 5' primer plus a J-beta primer mix. TCRdb processed the 5' RACE reads anew with MiXCR; each CDR3 protein has one entry. The sample holds over 500,000 distinct CDR3 sequences, under 65% seen once. Sequencing was done on a sample of blood. The receptors originated from a woman aged 80 or over in good health.

This clonotype appeared many times. The V call is TRBV6-5, the J call TRBJ1-2; 10 nucleotides line up with TRBD1. Germline assignment: CDR1 MNHEY and CDR2 SVGAGI. Trimming took 6 bases from V and 8 from J; bases not matched to a gene: 6. There are 13 residues in the CDR3. CDR3: CASRPGTGVGYTF. In DNA, the CDR3 is TGTGCCAGCAGACCCGGGACAGGGGTGGGCTACACCTTC.

This chain uses TRBV15 with TRBJ2-1; 15 nucleotides agree with TRBD2. The CDR3 spans 22 residues. Germline V gives CDR1 LNHNV, CDR2 YYDKDF (reference sequence). V trimming: 0 bases; J trimming: 0 bases; junction bases outside the gene matches: 12. CDR3 sequence (DNA): TGTGCCACCAGCAGAGATATAGGAGTCGGACTAGCGGGGGGGCCCTCCTACAATGAGCAGTTCTTC. Translation: CATSRDIGVGLAGGPSYNEQFF.

This clonotype showed up many times. The chain employs TRBV28 and TRBJ2-1; 8 positions match TRBD2. Trimming removed 8 bases from V and 4 bases from J; junction bases left unmatched: 4. This CDR3 is built from 13 residues. The germline V gene has CDR1 MDHEN and CDR2 SYDVKM. The DNA for the CDR3 is TGTGCCAGCTTCGGGACTAGTTACAATGAGCAGTTCTTC. It translates to CASFGTSYNEQFF.

This clonotype was counted ten times or more. The chain couples TRBV7-2 to TRBJ2-3, with a tentative D call TRBD1 (5 bases). This CDR3 is built from 14 residues. The germline V gene encodes CDR1 SGHTA and CDR2 FQGNSA. V lost 5 bases, J lost 3 bases, and 12 bases lay in between. The CDR3 region is CASSPAAGTDTQYF. The CDR3 nucleotides read TGTGCCAGCAGCCCCGCCGCAGGGACAGATACGCAGTATTTT.

The V and J genes are TRBV5-1 and TRBJ2-1; D possibly corresponds to TRBD1 (7 bases). Between the trimmed V and J ends, which lost 6 bases and 8 bases, there was a span of 15 bases. In germline, CDR1 is SGHRS, CDR2 YFSETQ. CDR3 size: 13 residues. The CDR3 DNA is TGCGCCAGCATCTTTGGAGGGGGCGATGAGCAGTTCTTC. Translation gives CASIFGGGDEQFF.

For this clonotype: One end of the junction does not line up with germline, which may come from a read error. The chain has TRBV5-1 and TRBJ2-5; a possible D gene is TRBD1 (6 bases). The CDR3 spans 14 residues. Germline CDR1 reads SGHRS; CDR2 reads YFSETQ. In DNA, the CDR3 is TGCGCCAGCGACGCACAGGGATTCCAAGGGACCCAGTACTTC. It translates to CASDAQGFQGTQYF.

The chain recombines TRBV24-1 with TRBJ2-5, with unresolved D. CDR1 is KGHDR, CDR2 SFDVKD, per germline. The CDR3 has 15 residues. V gave up 2 bases and J gave up 5 bases, with 14 bases separating them. The DNA for the CDR3 is TGTGCCACCAGTGATTCGACGGCCTCGAGGGAGACCCAGTACTTC. Translation gives CATSDSTASRETQYF.

This clonotype occurred a few times. The rearrangement joins TRBV12-3 or TRBV12-4 to TRBJ2-1, with D unresolved. The CDR3 sequence is 11 residues long. The V end was cut by 3 bases, the J end by 12 bases, with 9 bases between. CDR3: CASSFGVGQFF. CDR3 nucleotides: TGTGCCAGCAGTTTTGGGGTTGGGCAGTTCTTC.

This clonotype was recorded many times. The rearrangement uses TRBV7-2 and TRBJ2-1; the D is unclear. CDR1 and CDR2 (germline): SGHTA, FQGNSA. Trimming took 1 base from V and 8 from J, leaving 12 bases between them. The CDR3 loop spans 14 amino acids. CDR3 nucleotides: TGTGCCAGCAGCTTAGAGTCCCGTGCGGATGAGCAGTTCTTC. The encoded protein is CASSLESRADEQFF.

V usage is TRBV6-5 and J usage is TRBJ2-2; 11 nucleotides agree with TRBD2. V dropped 2 bases and J dropped 7; count of bases not matched to a gene: 15. This CDR3 is 19 amino acids long. Germline V gives CDR1 MNHEY, CDR2 SVGAGI. CDR3 sequence: CASSYLGTSGRGSIGELFF. The CDR3 DNA reads as TGTGCCAGCAGTTACCTAGGGACTAGCGGAAGGGGGAGTATCGGGGAGCTGTTTTTT.

This clonotype showed up many times. The chain has TRBV20-1 and TRBJ1-4, with D possibly TRBD1 on 5 matching bases. This CDR3 has 14 amino acids. The V gene lost 2 bases and the J gene lost 7 bases, with 14 bases spanning the gap. Germline loops: CDR1 DFQATT, CDR2 SNEGSKA (reference sequence). CDR3 nucleotide sequence: TGCAGTGCTAGATCCCTTTGGGGGGGTGAAAAACTGTTTTTT. Protein: CSARSLWGGEKLFF.